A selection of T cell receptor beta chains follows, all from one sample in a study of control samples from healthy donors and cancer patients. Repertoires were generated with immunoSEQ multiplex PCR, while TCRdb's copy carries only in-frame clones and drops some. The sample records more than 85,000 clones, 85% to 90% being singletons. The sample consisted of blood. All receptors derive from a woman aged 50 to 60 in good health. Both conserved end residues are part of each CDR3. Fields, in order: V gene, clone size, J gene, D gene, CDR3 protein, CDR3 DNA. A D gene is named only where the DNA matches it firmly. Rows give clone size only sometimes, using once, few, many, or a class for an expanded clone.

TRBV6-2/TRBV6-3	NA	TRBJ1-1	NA	CASSYSPITEAFF	TGTGCCAGCAGTTACTCGCCGATCACTGAAGCTTTCTTT
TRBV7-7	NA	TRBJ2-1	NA	CASSHGQGLNNEQFF	TGTGCCAGCAGCCACGGACAGGGACTAAACAATGAGCAGTTCTTC
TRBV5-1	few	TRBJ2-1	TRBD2	CASSSPVGTRSYNEQFF	TGCGCCAGCAGCTCCCCGGTCGGGACTAGGAGCTACAATGAGCAGTTCTTC
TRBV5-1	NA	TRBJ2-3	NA	CASSSRETDTQYF	TGCGCCAGCAGCTCCAGGGAGACAGATACGCAGTATTTT
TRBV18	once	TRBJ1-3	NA	CASSPTTTGSSGNTIYF	TGTGCCAGCTCACCAACAACAACCGGGAGCTCTGGAAACACCATATATTTT
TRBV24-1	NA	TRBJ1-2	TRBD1	CATSDLGGQGADGYTF	TGTGCCACCAGTGATTTGGGGGGACAGGGGGCAGATGGCTACACCTTC
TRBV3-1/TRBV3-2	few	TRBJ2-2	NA	CASSPTQIRGTGELFF	TGTGCCAGCAGCCCGACCCAAATCAGGGGTACCGGGGAGCTGTTTTTT
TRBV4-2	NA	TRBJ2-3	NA	CASSQDSADTQYF	TGTGCCAGCAGCCAAGATTCGGCAGATACGCAGTATTTT
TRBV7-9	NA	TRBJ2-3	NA	CASSLDGLSTDTQYF	TGTGCCAGCAGCTTAGACGGTCTCTCCACAGATACGCAGTATTTT
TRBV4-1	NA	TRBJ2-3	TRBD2	CASSDVAGGGDTQYF	TGCGCCAGCAGCGACGTGGCGGGAGGGGGGGATACGCAGTATTTT
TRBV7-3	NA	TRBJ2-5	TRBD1	CASSFTGQGETQYF	TGTGCCAGCAGCTTCACGGGACAGGGGGAGACCCAGTACTTC
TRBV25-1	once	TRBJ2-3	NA	CASSEWGRGAHTDTQYF	TGTGCCAGCAGTGAATGGGGCAGGGGGGCCCACACAGATACGCAGTATTTT
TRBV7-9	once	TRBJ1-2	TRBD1	CASSSYGTAATFYGYTF	TGTGCCAGCAGCTCCTATGGGACAGCAGCTACATTCTATGGCTACACCTTC